These 4 T cell receptor beta chains originate from one sample sequenced in a study of OX40 agonist ivuxolimab in advanced cancers. Some clones are missing from TCRdb's copy, which holds only in-frame ones; the method was immunoSEQ multiplex PCR. The table lists about 79,000 clones, approximately 80% of them singletons. The sequencing here drew on CD4+ or CD8+ T cells sorted from blood, taken in a trial of the OX40 agonist ivuxolimab. These receptors all stem from an adult with an advanced solid tumor such as melanoma, head and neck, liver or kidney cancer.

The rearrangement joins TRBV2 to TRBJ2-2, with D possibly matching TRBD1 (6 bases). Germline V gives CDR1 SNHLY, CDR2 FYNNEI. Trimming shortened V by 4 bases and J by 0 bases, and 9 bases separated the two germline ends. This CDR3 region has 15 residues. The CDR3 DNA sequence: TGTGCCAGCAGTGGGACAGTCGCGAACACCGGGGAGCTGTTTTTT. Residues: CASSGTVANTGELFF.

This chain links TRBV4-1 with TRBJ1-2; unclear D gene. Trimming cost V 0 bases and J 3 bases, with 11 bases left between them. This CDR3 is built from 15 residues. Germline CDR1 MGHRA, CDR2 YSYEKL. The CDR3 protein is CASSQDQTADYGYTF. The CDR3 region has the DNA TGCGCCAGCAGCCAAGATCAGACGGCAGACTATGGCTACACCTTC.

V usage is TRBV28 and J usage is TRBJ1-5, with D possibly TRBD1 on 5 matching bases. The V end was cut by 1 base, the J end by 0 bases, with 13 bases between. CDR3 length: 17 amino acids. CDR1 and CDR2 from the germline V gene are MDHEN and SYDVKM. CDR3 bases: TGTGCCAGCAGTTTATTGCCCAGGGCGGGTAGCAATCAGCCCCAGCATTTT. Translation gives CASSLLPRAGSNQPQHF.

The gene calls are TRBV6-1 and TRBJ1-4; D is undetermined. Germline-derived CDR1 and CDR2 are MNHNS and SASEGT. The CDR3 is made up of 13 amino acids. Trimming left V 3 bases short and J 5 bases short, with 7 bases between. CDR3 sequence reads: CASSDPGNEKLFF. As DNA, the CDR3 is TGTGCCAGCAGTGACCCGGGGAATGAAAAACTGTTTTTT.